This paragraph covers one T cell receptor (beta chain) sequence. No antigen is known for it. The data stem from a study of cytomegalovirus exposure and HLA in healthy donors. Study-level points and caveats: Reports indicated that the classifier achieved high specificity and sensitivity in diagnosing cytomegalovirus status. Later analysis reportedly placed an Asian-associated ancestry cluster below the roughly 690-donor mean in N-insertions. TCR beta sequences reportedly predicted most subjects' HLA-A and HLA-B alleles accurately.

The primer mix had 60 Vbeta and 13 Jbeta primers. Measured with immunoSEQ multiplex PCR; TCRdb has only the in-frame clones, and not every one. The sample lists roughly 160,000 clones, roughly 80% occurring once. Nominally healthy donors were sampled, though unrecorded immune exposures were likely. Germline V lookup: CDR1 SGHVS, CDR2 FNYEAQ. This CDR3 has 15 amino acids. Between the trimmed V and J ends, which lost 3 bases and 5 bases, there was a span of 14 bases. This clonotype was obtained from a man aged 30-40 years in good health and CMV-seronegative. Sequenced input: PBMCs. The V gene is TRBV7-6, the J gene TRBJ2-1; D not resolved. The CDR3 sequence: CASSFPSEHHNEQFF. The CDR3 nucleotides read TGTGCCAGCAGCTTCCCTAGTGAACACCACAATGAGCAGTTCTTC.